These T cell receptor beta chains were read from a single sample in a study of Graves' ophthalmopathy and Graves' hyperthyroidism. TCRdb reprocessed the multiplex PCR reads with MiXCR, giving one entry per CDR3 protein. The data contain some 410,000 distinct CDR3 sequences, under 25% of them singletons. Sequenced input: peripheral blood. All receptors come from a woman younger than 35 with stable Graves' hyperthyroidism. Each CDR3 is given with its conserved first and last residue. Fields, in order: clone size, D gene, V gene, J gene, CDR3 protein, CDR3 DNA. D genes are given only for firm matches. The size field is filled for only some rows; it gives once, few, many or a size class.

size: NA; D: NA; V: TRBV11-1; J: TRBJ2-2; CDR3: CASPYPGRRDTGELFF; DNA: TGTGCCAGCCCTTATCCGGGCCGGAGGGACACCGGGGAGCTGTTTTTT
size: NA; D: NA; V: TRBV27; J: TRBJ1-2; CDR3: CASSPRQAYGYTF; DNA: TGTGCCAGCAGTCCGAGACAGGCCTATGGCTACACCTTC
size: NA; D: NA; V: TRBV6-1; J: TRBJ2-6; CDR3: CASSEDNSGANVLTF; DNA: TGTGCCAGCAGTGAAGACAACTCTGGGGCCAACGTCCTGACTTTC
size: many; D: NA; V: TRBV7-6; J: TRBJ2-2; CDR3: CASSLWGVSTGELFF; DNA: TGTGCCAGCAGCTTATGGGGGGTTTCCACCGGGGAGCTGTTTTTT
size: NA; D: NA; V: TRBV2; J: TRBJ2-7; CDR3: CASSEEVLGVSEQYF; DNA: TGTGCCAGCAGTGAAGAGGTGCTAGGGGTATCCGAGCAGTACTTC
size: many; D: NA; V: TRBV20-1; J: TRBJ2-7; CDR3: CSARDRYYEQYF; DNA: TGCAGTGCTAGAGATCGATACTACGAGCAGTACTTC
size: many; D: NA; V: TRBV20-1; J: TRBJ2-2; CDR3: CSAAIILNTGELFF; DNA: TGCAGTGCCGCTATAATTTTAAACACCGGGGAGCTGTTTTTT
size: NA; D: NA; V: TRBV24-1; J: TRBJ2-4; CDR3: CATSVRIGQRDIQYF; DNA: TGTGCCACCAGTGTGAGGATAGGCCAAAGGGACATTCAGTACTTC
size: many; D: TRBD2; V: TRBV5-1; J: TRBJ2-7; CDR3: CASSLAGGGHEQYF; DNA: TGCGCCAGCAGCTTAGCGGGAGGAGGCCACGAGCAGTACTTC
size: few; D: NA; V: TRBV12-3/TRBV12-4; J: TRBJ1-1; CDR3: CASSPRGLTEAFF; DNA: TGTGCCAGCAGTCCAAGGGGGTTAACTGAAGCTTTCTTT
size: many; D: NA; V: TRBV6-4; J: TRBJ1-5; CDR3: CASSASNTQPQHF; DNA: TGTGCCAGCAGTGCCAGCAACACTCAGCCCCAGCATTTT
size: many; D: NA; V: TRBV10-3; J: TRBJ1-5; CDR3: CAIPGGQPQHF; DNA: TGTGCCATCCCCGGGGGCCAGCCCCAGCATTTT
size: many; D: NA; V: TRBV9; J: TRBJ2-6; CDR3: CASSVGTGQSYSGANVLTF; DNA: TGTGCCAGCAGCGTAGGAACCGGACAGTCCTACTCTGGGGCCAACGTCCTGACTTTC
size: many; D: TRBD1; V: TRBV6-2/TRBV6-3; J: TRBJ1-5; CDR3: CASSYGTVNQPQHF; DNA: TGTGCCAGCAGTTACGGGACAGTTAATCAGCCCCAGCATTTT
size: many; D: TRBD2; V: TRBV5-1; J: TRBJ2-7; CDR3: CASSPGLAAKGEYF; DNA: TGCGCCAGCAGCCCAGGACTAGCGGCGAAAGGGGAGTACTTC
size: NA; D: NA; V: TRBV6-5; J: TRBJ1-6; CDR3: CASSYGPLATWNSPLHF; DNA: TGTGCCAGCAGTTACGGCCCTCTGGCCACGTGGAATTCACCCCTCCACTTT
size: many; D: NA; V: TRBV15; J: TRBJ1-1; CDR3: CATSRDTGRETEAFF; DNA: TGTGCCACCAGCAGAGATACAGGGAGGGAGACTGAAGCTTTCTTT
size: NA; D: NA; V: TRBV3-1; J: TRBJ2-2; CDR3: CASSPLGSLGELFF; DNA: TGTGCCAGCAGCCCCCTCGGGTCTTTGGGGGAGCTGTTTTTT
size: few; D: NA; V: TRBV7-8; J: TRBJ2-3; CDR3: CASSGRFISIRTDTQYF; DNA: TGTGCCAGCAGCGGACGTTTTATTAGTATTCGGACAGATACGCAGTATTTT
size: many; D: NA; V: TRBV6-1; J: TRBJ1-1; CDR3: CASSGQGAEAFF; DNA: TGTGCCAGCAGTGGCCAGGGTGCTGAAGCTTTCTTT
size: NA; D: NA; V: TRBV7-2; J: TRBJ2-7; CDR3: CASSLADVLGKYEQYF; DNA: TGTGCCAGCAGCTTAGCCGACGTTTTGGGGAAATACGAGCAGTACTTC
size: many; D: TRBD1; V: TRBV12-3/TRBV12-4; J: TRBJ1-5; CDR3: CASSWDRGYQPQHF; DNA: TGTGCCAGCAGTTGGGACAGGGGGTATCAGCCCCAGCATTTT
size: many; D: TRBD1; V: TRBV28; J: TRBJ2-7; CDR3: CASRTATGASYEQYF; DNA: TGTGCCAGCAGAACCGCGACAGGGGCCTCCTACGAGCAGTACTTC
size: many; D: NA; V: TRBV6-2/TRBV6-3; J: TRBJ1-5; CDR3: CASSYSDSGGQPQHF; DNA: TGTGCCAGCAGTTACTCGGACAGCGGCGGTCAGCCCCAGCATTTT
size: many; D: TRBD2; V: TRBV20-1; J: TRBJ2-2; CDR3: CSARGLGGTGELFF; DNA: TGCAGTGCCCGGGGACTGGGGGGGACCGGGGAGCTGTTTTTT
size: NA; D: NA; V: TRBV6-2/TRBV6-3; J: TRBJ1-6; CDR3: CASSEGKGRRNSPLHF; DNA: TGTGCCAGCAGTGAGGGGAAGGGACGAAGGAATTCACCCCTCCACTTT
size: NA; D: NA; V: TRBV6-1; J: TRBJ1-5; CDR3: CASSPTVLGQPQHF; DNA: TGTGCCAGCAGTCCCACGGTGCTAGGTCAGCCCCAGCATTTT
size: many; D: NA; V: TRBV7-9; J: TRBJ1-3; CDR3: CASSTAENTIYF; DNA: TGTGCCAGCAGCACCGCGGAAAACACCATATATTTT
size: many; D: TRBD2; V: TRBV11-2; J: TRBJ2-7; CDR3: CASSLVVLAGAHEQYF; DNA: TGTGCCAGCAGCTTAGTGGTACTAGCGGGAGCCCACGAGCAGTACTTC
size: NA; D: TRBD1; V: TRBV27; J: TRBJ1-5; CDR3: CASSLRGPLTGALLNQPQHF; DNA: TGTGCCAGCAGTTTAAGAGGGCCTCTTACAGGGGCGCTTTTGAATCAGCCCCAGCATTTT
size: many; D: NA; V: TRBV28; J: TRBJ1-1; CDR3: CASSFESGNTEAFF; DNA: TGTGCCAGCAGTTTCGAGTCGGGGAACACTGAAGCTTTCTTT
size: many; D: NA; V: TRBV7-2; J: TRBJ2-5; CDR3: CASSPTLTQETQYF; DNA: TGTGCCAGCAGCCCCACCCTCACTCAAGAGACCCAGTACTTC
size: NA; D: NA; V: TRBV20-1; J: TRBJ1-1; CDR3: CSARDQEGLNTEAFF; DNA: TGCAGTGCTAGAGATCAGGAGGGCTTGAACACTGAAGCTTTCTTT
size: many; D: NA; V: TRBV11-2; J: TRBJ2-5; CDR3: CASSLGVRDPRTQYF; DNA: TGTGCCAGCAGCTTAGGGGTTCGGGACCCACGGACCCAGTACTTC
size: NA; D: TRBD1; V: TRBV6-5; J: TRBJ2-7; CDR3: CASSSVGTGGYEQYF; DNA: TGTGCCAGCAGTTCCGTCGGGACAGGGGGCTACGAGCAGTACTTC
size: many; D: NA; V: TRBV20-1; J: TRBJ2-5; CDR3: CSLNRGADPHTETQYF; DNA: TGCAGTCTTAACCGGGGGGCAGATCCCCACACAGAGACCCAGTACTTC
size: NA; D: NA; V: TRBV12-3/TRBV12-4; J: TRBJ2-2; CDR3: CASSLLPWPTGDTGELWF; DNA: TGTGCCAGCAGTTTACTCCCCTGGCCCACGGGCGACACCGGGGAGCTGTGGTTT
size: many; D: TRBD2; V: TRBV11-2; J: TRBJ2-7; CDR3: CASSLLLAGHDEQYF; DNA: TGTGCCAGCAGCTTGTTACTAGCGGGACACGACGAGCAGTACTTC
size: NA; D: TRBD1; V: TRBV2; J: TRBJ1-5; CDR3: CASGTGTGNQPQHF; DNA: TGTGCCAGCGGCACCGGGACAGGAAATCAGCCCCAGCATTTT
size: NA; D: NA; V: TRBV6-1; J: TRBJ1-1; CDR3: CASRGKGLNTEAFF; DNA: TGTGCCAGCAGGGGGAAGGGGCTGAACACTGAAGCTTTCTTT
size: NA; D: NA; V: TRBV2; J: TRBJ2-6; CDR3: CASSLRRDPRGANVLTF; DNA: TGTGCCAGCTCCCTCAGGCGGGACCCTCGGGGGGCCAACGTCCTGACTTTC
size: many; D: TRBD2; V: TRBV29-1; J: TRBJ2-2; CDR3: CSVERGRGNTGELFF; DNA: TGCAGCGTTGAACGGGGGAGGGGGAACACCGGGGAGCTGTTTTTT
size: NA; D: TRBD1; V: TRBV4-3; J: TRBJ1-5; CDR3: CASSQRQGSNQPQHF; DNA: TGCGCCAGCAGCCAGCGACAGGGTAGCAATCAGCCCCAGCATTTT
size: many; D: TRBD1; V: TRBV12-3/TRBV12-4; J: TRBJ1-2; CDR3: CASRAQGTGNGYTF; DNA: TGTGCCAGCAGGGCACAGGGGACAGGCAATGGCTACACCTTC
size: many; D: NA; V: TRBV20-1; J: TRBJ2-7; CDR3: CSARRELYEQYF; DNA: TGCAGTGCTAGACGGGAGCTCTACGAGCAGTACTTC
size: NA; D: NA; V: TRBV9; J: TRBJ2-5; CDR3: CASSVGYRAETQYF; DNA: TGTGCCAGCAGCGTAGGATACAGGGCTGAGACCCAGTACTTC
size: many; D: TRBD2; V: TRBV14; J: TRBJ2-7; CDR3: CASGREELSYEQYF; DNA: TGTGCCAGCGGACGGGAGGAATTATCCTACGAGCAGTACTTC
size: many; D: NA; V: TRBV30; J: TRBJ1-5; CDR3: CAWSVNRDQPQHF; DNA: TGTGCCTGGAGTGTAAATCGAGATCAGCCCCAGCATTTT
size: few; D: NA; V: TRBV19; J: TRBJ1-5; CDR3: CASSISPGGNQPQHF; DNA: TGTGCCAGTAGTATTTCCCCAGGGGGCAATCAGCCCCAGCATTTT
size: once; D: NA; V: TRBV9; J: TRBJ2-7; CDR3: CASSVGPADSYEQYF; DNA: TGTGCCAGCAGCGTAGGTCCGGCTGATTCCTACGAGCAGTACTTC
size: many; D: TRBD1; V: TRBV6-7; J: TRBJ2-2; CDR3: CASSYPAQGLVANTGELFF; DNA: TGTGCCAGCAGTTACCCGGCACAGGGGCTCGTAGCGAACACCGGGGAGCTGTTTTTT
size: many; D: NA; V: TRBV5-1; J: TRBJ2-7; CDR3: CASSLEGGYEQYF; DNA: TGCGCCAGCAGCTTGGAGGGCGGGTACGAGCAGTACTTC